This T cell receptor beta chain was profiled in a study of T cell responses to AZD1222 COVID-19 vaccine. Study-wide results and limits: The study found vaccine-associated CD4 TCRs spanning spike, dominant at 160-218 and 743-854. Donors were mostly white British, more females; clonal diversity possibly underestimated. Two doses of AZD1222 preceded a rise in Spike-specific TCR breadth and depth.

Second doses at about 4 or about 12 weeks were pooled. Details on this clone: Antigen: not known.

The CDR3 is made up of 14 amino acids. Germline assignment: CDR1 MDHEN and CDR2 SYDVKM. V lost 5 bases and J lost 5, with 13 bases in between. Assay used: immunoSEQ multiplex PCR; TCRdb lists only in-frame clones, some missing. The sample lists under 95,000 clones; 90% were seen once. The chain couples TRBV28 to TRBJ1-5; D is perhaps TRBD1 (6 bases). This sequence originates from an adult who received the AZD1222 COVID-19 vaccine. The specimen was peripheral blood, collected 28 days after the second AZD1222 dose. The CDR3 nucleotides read TGTGCCAGCAGTCTAACAGGGATGCATCAGCCCCAGCATTTT. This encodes CASSLTGMHQPQHF.